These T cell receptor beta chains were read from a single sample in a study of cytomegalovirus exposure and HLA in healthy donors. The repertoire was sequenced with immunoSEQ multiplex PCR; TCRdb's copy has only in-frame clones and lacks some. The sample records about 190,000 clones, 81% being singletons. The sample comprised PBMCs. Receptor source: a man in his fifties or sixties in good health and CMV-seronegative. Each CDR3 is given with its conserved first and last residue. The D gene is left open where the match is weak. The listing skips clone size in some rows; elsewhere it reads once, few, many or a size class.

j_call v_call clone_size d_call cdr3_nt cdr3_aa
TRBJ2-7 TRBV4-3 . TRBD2 TGCGCCAGCAGCCCCACCGGGGAGGGCGAGCAGTACTTC CASSPTGEGEQYF
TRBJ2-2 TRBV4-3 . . TGCGCCAGCAGGGGGCTGACAAGCACGAACACCGGGGAGCTGTTTTTT CASRGLTSTNTGELFF
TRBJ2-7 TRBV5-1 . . TGCGCCAGCAGCTTGGCGGGGTCACTCGACGAGCAGTACTTC CASSLAGSLDEQYF
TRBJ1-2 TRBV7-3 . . TGTGCCAGCAGCTTAAGTGGGAGCGGCTACACCTTC CASSLSGSGYTF
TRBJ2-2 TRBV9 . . TGTGCCAGCAGCGCTCAGTCCGGGACACAGAACACCGGGGAGCTGTTTTTT CASSAQSGTQNTGELFF
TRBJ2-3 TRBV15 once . TGTGCCACCAGCAGTGGGGCCCAGGCGGGGACAGATACGCAGTATTTT CATSSGAQAGTDTQYF
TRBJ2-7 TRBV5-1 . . TGCGCCAGCAGCGCAAACATTGTGGAGCAGTACTTC CASSANIVEQYF
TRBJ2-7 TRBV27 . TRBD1 TGTGCCAGCAGTCCCCAGACAGGGTACTTCTACGAGCAGTACTTC CASSPQTGYFYEQYF
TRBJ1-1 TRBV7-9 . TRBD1 TGTGCCAGCAGCTATCGACAGGGAGGCACTAAAGCTTTCTTT CASSYRQGGTKAFF
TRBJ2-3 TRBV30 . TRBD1 TGTGCCTGGAGTGGGGGGACAGGGAGCACAGATACGCAGTATTTT CAWSGGTGSTDTQYF
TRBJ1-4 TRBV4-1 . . TGCGCCAGCAGCCTTACGGGATTGGAAAAACTGTTTTTT CASSLTGLEKLFF
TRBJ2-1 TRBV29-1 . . TGCAGCGTTGATGGGGCACCAGCCGCCAAGTACTACAATGAGCAGTTCTTC CSVDGAPAAKYYNEQFF
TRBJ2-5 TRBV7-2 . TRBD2 TGTGCCAGCAGCTTAGTCGGGGGGGCGGAGACCCAGTACTTC CASSLVGGAETQYF
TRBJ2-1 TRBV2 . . TGTGCCAGCGATATGGAGGACTCCGGTGAGCAGTTCTTC CASDMEDSGEQFF
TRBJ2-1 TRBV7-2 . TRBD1 TGTGCCAGCAGCGTCGCCCGGGACAGGGGGGGCAATGAGCAGTTCTTC CASSVARDRGGNEQFF
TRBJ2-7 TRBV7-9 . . TGTTCCTTGGGGCCAGGCCGGCACGAGCAGTACTTC CSLGPGRHEQYF
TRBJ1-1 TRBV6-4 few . TGTGCCAGGACGAGCTTCAGGGTTGAAGCTTTCTTT CARTSFRVEAFF
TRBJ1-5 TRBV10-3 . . TGTGCCATCAGTGAGTCCCCTAATCAGCCCCAGCATTTT CAISESPNQPQHF
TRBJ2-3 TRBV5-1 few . TGCGCCAGCAGCTTGGTGTCCCAGGGGGGCCCCACAGATACGCAGTATTTT CASSLVSQGGPTDTQYF
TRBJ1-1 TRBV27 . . TGTGCCAGCAAGAGGTTTGGGGAGACCGCTGAAGCTTTCTTT CASKRFGETAEAFF
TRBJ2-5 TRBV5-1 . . TGCGCCAGCAGCTTGAGGGACACCCAAGAGACCCAGTACTTC CASSLRDTQETQYF
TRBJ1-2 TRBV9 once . TGTGCCAGCAGCGTAGAATTAGAACCGTATGGCTACACCTTC CASSVELEPYGYTF
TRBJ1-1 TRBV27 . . TGTGCCAGCAGTTTCGGGGGGCCTAACACTGAAGCTTTCTTT CASSFGGPNTEAFF
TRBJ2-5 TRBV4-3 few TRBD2 TGCGCCAGCAGCCTCTCCGCGGGGGACCAAGAGACCCAGTACTTC CASSLSAGDQETQYF
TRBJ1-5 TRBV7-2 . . TGTGCCAGCGCAGGGTTTAGCAATCAGCCCCAGCATTTT CASAGFSNQPQHF
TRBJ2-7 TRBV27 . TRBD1 TGTGCCAGCCGAGGGACAGGGGGCGTCTCCTACGAGCAGTACTTC CASRGTGGVSYEQYF
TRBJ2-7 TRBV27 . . TGTGCCAGCGGGCCCTCGGGGGCCTACGAGCAGTACTTC CASGPSGAYEQYF
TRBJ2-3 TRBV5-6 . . TGTGCCAGCAGCTTGACAGGGTCGAAGGGTACGCAGTATTTT CASSLTGSKGTQYF
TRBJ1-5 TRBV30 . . TGTGCCTGGAGTGGGGGGGATAATCAGCCCCAGCATTTT CAWSGGDNQPQHF
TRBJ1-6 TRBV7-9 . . TGTGCCAGCAGCTCCTCCGGGGAAGTCCTTTCACCCCTCCACTTT CASSSSGEVLSPLHF
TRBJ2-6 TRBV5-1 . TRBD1 TGCGCCAGCAGCTTGGCCGGGACAGGGGGCGCCGGGGCCAACGTCCTGACTTTC CASSLAGTGGAGANVLTF
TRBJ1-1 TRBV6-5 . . TGTGCCAGCAGTTACGGGAGGGGGGACACTGAAGCTTTCTTT CASSYGRGDTEAFF
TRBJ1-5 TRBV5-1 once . TGCGCCAGCAGCTTGACGGGGAATAATGAGCCCCAGCATTTT CASSLTGNNEPQHF
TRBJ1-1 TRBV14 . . TGTGCCAGCAGCCAATCGATCTGGGGCATGAACACTGAAGCTTTCTTT CASSQSIWGMNTEAFF
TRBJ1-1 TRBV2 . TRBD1 TGTGCCAGTGGACAGGAGGCTTTCTTT CASGQEAFF
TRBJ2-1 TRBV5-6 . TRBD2 TGTGCCAGCAGCCTGGAAGGGACTAGAACGGTTGAGCAGTTCTTC CASSLEGTRTVEQFF
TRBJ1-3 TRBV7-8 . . TGTGCCAGCAGCTTACCCTATAGGGGGGGATCTGGAAACACCATATATTTT CASSLPYRGGSGNTIYF
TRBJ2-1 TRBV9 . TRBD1 TGTGCCAGCAGCGTCATGATAGACAGGGCAAATGAGCAGTTCTTC CASSVMIDRANEQFF
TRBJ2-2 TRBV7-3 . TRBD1 TGTGCCAGCAGCTTGAGTGACAGGGCAAACACCGGGGAGCTGTTTTTT CASSLSDRANTGELFF
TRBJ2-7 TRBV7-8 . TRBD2 TGTGCCAGCAGCTTACGGGGGGTAGGCGAGCAGTACTTC CASSLRGVGEQYF
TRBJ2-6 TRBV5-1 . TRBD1 TGCGCCAGCAGCTTGGCTGAGGGACAGGGGGGAACTGGGGCCAACGTCCTGACTTTC CASSLAEGQGGTGANVLTF
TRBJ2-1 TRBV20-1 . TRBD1 TGCAGTGCTAGCCGGGGACAGGAGCAGTTCTTC CSASRGQEQFF